These 15 T cell receptor beta chains share one sample of origin, sequenced in a study of cytomegalovirus exposure and HLA in healthy donors. It was with 60 Vbeta and 13 Jbeta primers that the PCR ran. The assay was immunoSEQ multiplex PCR, and TCRdb's table has in-frame clones only and misses some. The sample gives about 110,000 clones, over 65% of which show up once; roughly 4.9% is in the top ten. Sequenced: PBMCs. These receptors all stem from a female donor in good health and CMV-seropositive.

The rearrangement uses TRBV19 and TRBJ2-7; D is perhaps TRBD1 (6 bases). The V end lost 1 base, the J end lost 1 base, and 8 bases lay between the germline ends. CDR1 is LNHDA, CDR2 SQIVND, per germline (reference sequence). This CDR3 comprises 14 residues. The CDR3 nucleotides are TGTGCCAGTAGTATAGGTCAGGGGTCCTACGAGCAGTACTTC. It translates to CASSIGQGSYEQYF.

This clone was observed a few times. V usage is TRBV25-1 and J usage is TRBJ1-4; perhaps TRBD1 as D (5 bases). The CDR3 contains 14 residues. Deletions cut 8 bases from V and 0 bases from J, with 10 bases between. Germline V lookup: CDR1 MGHDK, CDR2 SYGVNS. CDR3 DNA sequence: TGTGCCAGCGGTACACAGGCAACTAATGAAAAACTGTTTTTT. This codes for CASGTQATNEKLFF.

The chain employs TRBV28 and TRBJ1-2; 8 bases agree with TRBD1. V shed 1 base, J shed 3 bases, and the junction held 7 bases outside the gene matches. Germline CDR1 reads MDHEN; CDR2 reads SYDVKM. This CDR3 is built from 16 residues. The CDR3 loop is CASSLYRTGPHYGYTF. The CDR3 DNA sequence: TGTGCCAGCAGTTTATATCGGACAGGGCCTCACTATGGCTACACCTTC.

This clone has just one count. The chain joins TRBV7-8 to TRBJ2-7; 7 bases line up with TRBD1. The CDR3 is made up of 15 amino acids. J was trimmed by 0 bases and V by 5 bases; bases with no gene match: 7. Germline CDR1 reads SGHVS; CDR2 reads FQNEAQ. The CDR3 here is CASSIQGQSSYEQYF. The CDR3 region has the DNA TGTGCCAGCAGCATACAGGGACAGAGCTCCTACGAGCAGTACTTC.

The chain recombines TRBV5-4 with TRBJ2-5, with 9 nucleotides matching TRBD2. Germline values: CDR1 SGHNT, CDR2 YYREEE (reference sequence). V shed 0 bases, J shed 2 bases, and the junction held 2 bases outside the gene matches. This CDR3 is built from 15 residues. The CDR3 protein is CASSLGLAAQETQYF. The CDR3 DNA reads TGTGCCAGCAGCTTGGGACTAGCGGCACAAGAGACCCAGTACTTC.

V usage is TRBV10-3 and J usage is TRBJ1-2; no clear D. The CDR3 runs 13 residues. Per germline, CDR1 ENHRY and CDR2 SYGVKD. Trimming cost V 6 bases and J 5 bases, with 13 bases left between them. The CDR3 sequence is CAIRPDTAYGYTF. In DNA form, the CDR3 reads TGTGCCATCAGACCCGATACAGCATATGGCTACACCTTC.

The chain joins TRBV6-6 to TRBJ1-1, with unresolved D. The ends were cut back, 2 bases at V and 4 bases at J, with 8 bases in the middle. Germline V CDR1 and CDR2: MNHNY, SVGAGI (reference sequence). This CDR3 contains 13 residues. CDR3 in DNA: TGTGCCAGCAGTTACGGGGAGCTCACTGAAGCTTTCTTT. It yields the protein CASSYGELTEAFF.

The gene calls are TRBV6-6 and TRBJ2-1; 13 nucleotides align to TRBD2. Germline V gene sequence: CDR1 MNHNY, CDR2 SVGAGI (reference sequence). V lost 5 bases to trimming and J lost 9 bases; unmatched junction nucleotides: 7. This CDR3 has 15 amino acids. The CDR3 DNA is TGTGCCAGCAGTCCACTAGCGGGGGGGCCAGGTGAGCAGTTCTTC. Its translation: CASSPLAGGPGEQFF.

Only a few counts were recorded for this clone. This chain links TRBV7-6 with TRBJ2-7, with a tentative D call TRBD2 (6 bases). This CDR3 is 15 amino acids long. Germline V lookup: CDR1 SGHVS, CDR2 FNYEAQ. V was pared by 2 bases and J by 6 bases, with 17 bases between. This CDR3 reads CASSLQTGRGSEQYF. The CDR3 bases are TGTGCCAGCAGCTTACAGACCGGGCGGGGAAGCGAGCAGTACTTC.

This rearrangement joins TRBV6-5 to TRBJ1-3, with a tentative D call TRBD1 (5 bases). The V end lost 7 bases, the J end lost 4 bases, and 11 bases lay between the germline ends. Germline CDR1 is MNHEY and CDR2 is SVGAGI. The CDR3 loop spans 13 amino acids. This CDR3 is CASMRGRGNTIYF. The CDR3 DNA is TGTGCCAGCATGCGGGGGAGAGGAAACACCATATATTTT.

The genes are TRBV4-3 and TRBJ2-4; 8 bases are a match to TRBD2. This CDR3 is 17 amino acids long. CDR1 and CDR2 from the germline V gene are LGHNA and YSLEER. With V trimmed by 0 bases and J by 9 bases, 13 bases remained unmatched. This chain's CDR3 is CASSQDWEAGGLGIQYF. The CDR3 region has the DNA TGCGCCAGCAGCCAAGATTGGGAGGCGGGGGGCTTGGGCATTCAGTACTTC.

This rearrangement joins TRBV11-1 to TRBJ1-2; D is unclear. From germline, CDR1 is SGHAT and CDR2 FQDESV (reference sequence). Trimming cost V 0 bases and J 4 bases, with 12 bases left between them. This CDR3 has 15 amino acids. CDR3: CASSLALGESYGYTF. For the CDR3, the DNA is TGTGCCAGCAGCTTAGCCCTAGGAGAAAGCTATGGCTACACCTTC.

The chain recombines TRBV10-2 with TRBJ1-2; perhaps TRBD1 as D (5 bases). This CDR3 has 12 residues. The V gene lost 2 bases and the J gene lost 8 bases, with 9 bases spanning the gap. Germline lookup yields CDR1 WSHSY and CDR2 SAAADI. The CDR3 is CASSEGAQGYTF. The CDR3 coding sequence is TGCGCCAGCAGTGAGGGGGCCCAGGGCTACACCTTC.

The CDR3 sequence is CASSPIAGGRGGELFF. CDR3 sequence (DNA): TGTGCCAGCAGCCCTATAGCGGGGGGGCGGGGCGGGGAGCTGTTTTTT. The rearrangement joins TRBV7-2 to TRBJ2-2, with 11 positions matching TRBD2. The CDR3 totals 16 residues. From germline, CDR1 is SGHTA and CDR2 FQGNSA. V shed 5 bases and J 7 bases; nucleotides not matched to a gene: 9.

The V and J genes are TRBV9 and TRBJ2-3; a weak D match, TRBD2 (5 bases). V was shortened by 4 bases and J by 6 bases, with 12 bases between the two germline ends. CDR3 size: 13 residues. The V gene's germline CDR1 is SGDLS and CDR2 YYNGEE. The CDR3 DNA follows: TGTGCCAGCAGCCCTCGGCCGGGGGATACGCAGTATTTT. Translation: CASSPRPGDTQYF. The variable domain in full, with the rest retrieved from reference TRBV9 and TRBJ2-3, is DSGVTQTPKHLITATGQRVTLRCSPRSGDLSVYWYQQSLDQGLQFLIQYYNGEERAKGNILERFSAQQFPDLHSELNLSSLELGDSALYFCASSPRPGDTQYFGPGTRLTVL.